This TCR beta chain was profiled in a study of OX40 agonist ivuxolimab in advanced cancers. Study information: Three patients had partial responses: one hepatocellular carcinoma, two cutaneous melanoma. General observations from the study: More expanded clones were found, on average, in CD8+ than in CD4+ T cells.

Autoimmune disease history or systemic immunosuppression led to patients being barred. Repertoires were generated with immunoSEQ multiplex PCR, while TCRdb's copy carries only in-frame clones and drops some. The data contain 70,000 to 95,000 clones, about 91% of them singletons. Concerning this clone itself: No antigen is known for it.

Germline-derived CDR1 and CDR2 are SEHNR and FQNEAQ (reference sequence). The CDR3 is made up of 16 amino acids. The J segment lost 6 bases and the V segment lost 5 bases, leaving 14 bases of the junction unmatched. The chain is built from TRBV7-9 and TRBJ2-3; 7 positions agree with TRBD1. The receptor was derived from an adult with an advanced solid tumor such as melanoma, head and neck, liver or kidney cancer. Sequences were derived from CD4+ or CD8+ T cells sorted from blood, sampled in a trial of the OX40 agonist ivuxolimab. CDR3 loop: CASSKPGRGGGDTQYF. The CDR3 DNA is TGTGCCAGCAGCAAACCAGGGAGAGGGGGCGGCGATACGCAGTATTTT.